The T cell receptor beta chain under discussion was sequenced for a study of regulatory T cells in long-lasting Graves disease. Broader study findings: Accuracy may have been reduced by the small sample size.

This clonotype has a count of ten or more. Its antigen is unidentified. The time point is: newly diagnosed GD, antithyroid drugs for less than 3 months. Making the TCR library involved RNA that had been extracted from PBMCs. CDR3-region Arm-PCR and iRepertoire HTBI primers produced the TCR beta libraries. TCRdb reprocessed the multiplex PCR reads via MiXCR and lists one record per CDR3 protein. The sample has roughly 510,000 distinct CDR3 sequences; more than 15% are singletons. Germline-derived CDR1 and CDR2 are MDHEN and SYDVKM. The V gene lost 4 bases and the J gene lost 0 bases, with 17 bases spanning the gap. This CDR3 is built from 17 residues. The sample also formed part of further work on T cells in Graves' hyperthyroidism and ophthalmopathy. As reported in that work: Most clonotypes expanded in thyroid above 0.001 were likewise present in blood.

This TCR was recovered from a man aged 18 to 29 with Graves disease. J is TRBJ2-3 and V is TRBV28; D is possibly TRBD1 (5 bases). The sequencing used peripheral blood mononuclear cells (PBMCs), collected at new diagnosis, from a patient treated with antithyroid drugs. The CDR3 region is CASSSRRDRISTDTQYF. The CDR3 coding sequence is TGTGCCAGCAGTTCCCGCCGAGACAGAATTAGCACAGATACGCAGTATTTT.